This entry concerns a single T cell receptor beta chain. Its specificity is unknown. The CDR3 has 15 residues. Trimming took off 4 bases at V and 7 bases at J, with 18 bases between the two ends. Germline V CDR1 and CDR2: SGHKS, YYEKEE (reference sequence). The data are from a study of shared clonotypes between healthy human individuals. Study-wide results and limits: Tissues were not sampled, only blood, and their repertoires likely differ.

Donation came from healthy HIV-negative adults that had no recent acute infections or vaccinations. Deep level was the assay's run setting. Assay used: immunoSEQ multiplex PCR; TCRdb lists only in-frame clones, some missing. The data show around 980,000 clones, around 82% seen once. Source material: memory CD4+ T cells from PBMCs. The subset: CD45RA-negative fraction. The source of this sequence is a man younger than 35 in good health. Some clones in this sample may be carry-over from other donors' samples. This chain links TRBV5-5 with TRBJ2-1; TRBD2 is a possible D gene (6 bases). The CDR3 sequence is CASSPRWDWGNEQFF. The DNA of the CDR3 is TGTGCCAGCAGCCCGCGGTGGGACTGGGGTAATGAGCAGTTCTTC.